One and the same sample provided the 18 T cell receptor beta chains below, sequenced in a study of cytomegalovirus exposure and HLA in healthy donors. The PCR employed 60 Vbeta primers together with 13 Jbeta primers. Assay: immunoSEQ multiplex PCR; the TCRdb copy retains only in-frame clones and omits some. The table includes some 180,000 clones, about three quarters detected once. Sequencing was carried out using PBMCs. These receptors all stem from a man between 18 and 29 years old in good health and CMV-seronegative.

The CDR3 spells CASSSRQGNEQYF. CDR3 DNA sequence: TGTGCCAGCAGCTCGAGACAGGGCAACGAGCAGTACTTC. The rearrangement joins TRBV7-3 to TRBJ2-7, with TRBD1 matching 7 bases. Germline CDR1 and CDR2: SGHTA and FQGTGA. The CDR3 spans 13 residues. With V trimmed by 4 bases and J by 5 bases, 5 bases remained unmatched.

V gene TRBV7-8 combines with J gene TRBJ2-2; 9 nucleotides align to TRBD2. The CDR3 has 18 residues. V shed 1 base, J shed 7 bases, and the junction held 13 bases outside the gene matches. Germline CDR1 reads SGHVS; CDR2 reads FQNEAQ. CDR3 loop: CASSLGSTPSGKNGELFF. CDR3 sequence (DNA): TGTGCCAGCAGCTTAGGGAGTACCCCTAGCGGGAAAAACGGGGAGCTGTTTTTT.

For this clone: The junction departs from the called germline gene at one end, perhaps through a read error. V is TRBV7-7 and J is TRBJ2-1; D gene ambiguous. The CDR3 spans 13 residues. Germline V gene lookup returns CDR1 SSHAT and CDR2 FNYEAQ (reference sequence). CDR3 in amino acids: CASSWSTGNEQFF. In DNA, the CDR3 is TGTGCTAGCAGCTGGAGCACTGGCAATGAGCAGTTCTTC.

The chain has TRBV4-1 and TRBJ1-1, with 9 bases identical to TRBD1. With 5 bases clipped from V and 7 bases from J, the junction kept 8 bases outside the gene matches. CDR3 length: 14 residues. CDR1 is MGHRA, CDR2 YSYEKL, per germline. The CDR3 sequence: CASSGRDRVFEAFF. DNA for the CDR3: TGCGCCAGCAGCGGCCGGGACAGGGTTTTTGAAGCTTTCTTT.

This clone appeared a few times. Other DNA sequences within the sample encode an identical CDR3. The chain is built from TRBV9 and TRBJ2-7, with TRBD1 matching 7 bases. Germline V gene data show CDR1 as SGDLS and CDR2 as YYNGEE. V gave up 0 bases and J gave up 2 bases; unmatched junction bases: 2. The CDR3 spans 14 residues. The DNA of the CDR3 is TGTGCCAGCAGCGTAGGACAGGGCACCTACGAGCAGTACTTC. Translated: CASSVGQGTYEQYF.

V usage is TRBV7-2 and J usage is TRBJ2-3; D remains unclear. The CDR3 is 13 residues long. The germline V gene has CDR1 SGHTA and CDR2 FQGNSA. The ends were cut back, 6 bases at V and 10 bases at J, with 17 bases in the middle. CDR3: CASRADLATSQYF. CDR3 nucleotide sequence: TGTGCCAGCAGAGCTGACCTGGCGACTTCGCAGTATTTT.

This clone was observed a handful of times. This rearrangement joins TRBV2 to TRBJ1-2, with D tentatively TRBD1 (6 bases). Germline V gives CDR1 SNHLY, CDR2 FYNNEI. Trimming took 8 bases from V and 3 from J, leaving 16 bases between them. The CDR3 loop spans 14 amino acids. Here the CDR3 DNA reads TGTGCCAGCCCCGGGGGGGCTTCTGACTATGGCTACACCTTC. It codes for CASPGGASDYGYTF.

The rearrangement joins TRBV7-6 to TRBJ2-7; the D gene is possibly TRBD1 (7 bases). The V end lost 7 bases, the J end lost 1 base, and 14 bases lay between the germline ends. This CDR3 is 14 amino acids long. Germline lookup yields CDR1 SGHVS and CDR2 FNYEAQ. DNA of the CDR3: TGTGCCAGCACCCCCTCAGGGGGGTCCTACGAGCAGTACTTC. Translated: CASTPSGGSYEQYF.

As to this clone: Other DNA sequences in this sample translate to the same CDR3. V usage is TRBV9 and J usage is TRBJ1-5; no firm D call. V lost 3 bases and J 0 bases, leaving 10 bases between the germline ends. The CDR3 sequence is 15 residues long. In germline, CDR1 is SGDLS, CDR2 YYNGEE. CDR3 bases: TGTGCCAGCAGCGAGCAACCTTATAGCAATCAGCCCCAGCATTTT. Translated: CASSEQPYSNQPQHF.

V and J are TRBV14 and TRBJ2-7; 8 nucleotides align to TRBD1. Germline CDR1 is SGHDN and CDR2 is FVKESK. Losses at the gene ends were 2 bases for V and 3 bases for J; bases not matched to a gene: 6. The CDR3 totals 15 residues. In nucleotides, the CDR3 is TGTGCCAGCAGCCAACCTGGACAGGGCTACTACGAGCAGTACTTC. Translation: CASSQPGQGYYEQYF.

In DNA form, the CDR3 reads TGTGCCAGCTCACCCGGGACTAGCGGGGGGTACGAGCAGTACTTC. Protein: CASSPGTSGGYEQYF. The chain carries TRBV18 and TRBJ2-7; 15 positions agree with TRBD2. Germline CDR1 is KGHSH and CDR2 is LQKENI. The CDR3 covers 15 residues. Trimming at V came to 3 bases and at J to 4 bases, leaving 1 base not matched to a gene.

This clone was counted a single time. The gene calls are TRBV10-3 and TRBJ2-7; the match to TRBD2 covers 7 bases. Germline loops: CDR1 ENHRY, CDR2 SYGVKD. This CDR3 has 13 residues. Trimming removed 2 bases from V and 5 bases from J; junction bases left unmatched: 3. The CDR3 protein is CAISEGLDDEQYF. CDR3 coding DNA: TGTGCCATCAGTGAGGGACTAGACGACGAGCAGTACTTC.

The chain combines TRBV5-1 with TRBJ1-2, with a tentative D call TRBD1 (5 bases). Trimming took off 4 bases at V and 3 bases at J, with 19 bases between the two ends. The CDR3 runs to 16 residues. The germline gives CDR1 SGHRS, CDR2 YFSETQ. For the CDR3, the DNA is TGCGCCAGCAGCGCCGGAGGGGACCTCGGCGACTATGGCTACACCTTC. Translating it yields CASSAGGDLGDYGYTF.

The chain uses TRBV10-1 and TRBJ1-2, with D perhaps TRBD1 (6 bases). CDR1 and CDR2 from the germline V gene are WNHNN and SYGVQD (reference sequence). V lost 7 bases to trimming and J lost 2 bases, with 17 bases between them. The CDR3 is 15 residues long. Here the CDR3 DNA reads TGCGCCAGCACCCCGGCAGGGGAGTGCAACTATGGCTACACCTTC. This translates into CASTPAGECNYGYTF.

The table lists this clone with a few counts. The chain carries TRBV15 and TRBJ1-1; D unclear. The CDR3 has 13 amino acids. Germline-derived CDR1 and CDR2 are LNHNV and YYDKDF (reference sequence). Between the trimmed V and J ends, which lost 2 bases and 4 bases, there was a span of 8 bases. The chain's CDR3 is CATSRSGSTEAFF. The CDR3 coding sequence is TGTGCCACCAGCAGATCAGGTTCCACTGAAGCTTTCTTT.

This chain joins TRBV7-6 and TRBJ1-5; no clear D gene. V lost 1 base and J 2 bases, leaving 12 bases between the germline ends. CDR3 length: 16 amino acids. Germline lookup yields CDR1 SGHVS and CDR2 FNYEAQ. The CDR3 bases are TGTGCCAGCAGCTTAGGGGCAGGAGGCGGCAATCAGCCCCAGCATTTT. It translates to CASSLGAGGGNQPQHF.

The gene calls are TRBV21-1 and TRBJ2-2; the DNA was not compared with TRBD1, the D call given in the table. TRBV21-1 is a listed pseudogene. The CDR3 length is 18 residues. The CDR3 region has the DNA TGTGCCAGCAGCAAAGAGGCATTAGGGGTCCCGAACACCGGGGAGCTGTTTTTT. Protein: CASSKEALGVPNTGELFF.

The chain employs TRBV11-3 and TRBJ2-7, with D possibly TRBD2 on 6 matching bases. The CDR3 spans 12 residues. Trimming pared 5 bases from V and 5 bases from J, leaving 10 bases between. Germline CDR1 and CDR2: SGHNT and YENEEA. The CDR3 nucleotides are TGTGCCAGCAGCCCGCGGGGCGACGAGCAGTACTTC. Protein product: CASSPRGDEQYF.